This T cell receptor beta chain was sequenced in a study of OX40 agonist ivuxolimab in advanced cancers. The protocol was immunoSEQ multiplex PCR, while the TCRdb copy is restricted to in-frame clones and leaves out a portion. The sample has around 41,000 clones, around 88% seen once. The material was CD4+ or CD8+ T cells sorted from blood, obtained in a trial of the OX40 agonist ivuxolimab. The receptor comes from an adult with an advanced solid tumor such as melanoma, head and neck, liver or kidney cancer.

CDR3 nucleotide sequence: TGTGCCAGCAGCCGGACAGGGCTAGCTGGAAACACCATATATTTT. This gives the protein CASSRTGLAGNTIYF. V gene TRBV13 combines with J gene TRBJ1-3; 8 bases are shared with TRBD1. The CDR3 is 15 amino acids. V shed 5 bases, J shed 2 bases, and the junction held 5 bases outside the gene matches. Germline V gives CDR1 PRHDT, CDR2 FYEKMQ (reference sequence).